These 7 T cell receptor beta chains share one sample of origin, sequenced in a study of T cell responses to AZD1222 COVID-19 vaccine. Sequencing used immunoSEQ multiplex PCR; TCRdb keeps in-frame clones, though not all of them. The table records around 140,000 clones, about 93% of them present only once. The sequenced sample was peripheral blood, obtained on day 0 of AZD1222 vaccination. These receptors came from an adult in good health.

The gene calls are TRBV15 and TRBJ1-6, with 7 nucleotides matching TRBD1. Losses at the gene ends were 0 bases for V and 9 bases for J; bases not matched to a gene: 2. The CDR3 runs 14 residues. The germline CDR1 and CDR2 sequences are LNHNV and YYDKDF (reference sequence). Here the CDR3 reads CATSRDQGVSPLHF. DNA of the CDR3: TGTGCCACCAGCAGAGATCAGGGGGTTTCACCCCTCCACTTT.

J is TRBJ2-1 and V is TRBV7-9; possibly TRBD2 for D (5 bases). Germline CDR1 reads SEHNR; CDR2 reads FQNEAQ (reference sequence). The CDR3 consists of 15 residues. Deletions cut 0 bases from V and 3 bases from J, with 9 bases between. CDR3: CASSLAADLYNEQFF. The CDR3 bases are TGTGCCAGCAGCTTAGCAGCGGATCTCTACAATGAGCAGTTCTTC.

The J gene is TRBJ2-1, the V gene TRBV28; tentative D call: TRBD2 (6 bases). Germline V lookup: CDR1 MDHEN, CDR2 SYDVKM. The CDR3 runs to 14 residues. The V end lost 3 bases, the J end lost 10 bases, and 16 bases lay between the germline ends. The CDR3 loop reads CASSFPGTSREQFF. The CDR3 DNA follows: TGTGCCAGCAGTTTCCCGGGGACTTCGAGAGAGCAGTTCTTC.

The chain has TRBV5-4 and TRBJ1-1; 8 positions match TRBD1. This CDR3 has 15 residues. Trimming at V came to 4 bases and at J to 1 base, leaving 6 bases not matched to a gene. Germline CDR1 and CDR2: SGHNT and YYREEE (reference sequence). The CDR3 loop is CASSKQGGQNTEAFF. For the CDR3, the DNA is TGTGCCAGCAGCAAACAGGGGGGACAGAACACTGAAGCTTTCTTT.

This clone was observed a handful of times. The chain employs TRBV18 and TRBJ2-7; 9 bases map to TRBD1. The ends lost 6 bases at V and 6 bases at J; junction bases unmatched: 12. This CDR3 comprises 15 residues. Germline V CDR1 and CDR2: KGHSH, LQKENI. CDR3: CASSRENRGRSEQYF. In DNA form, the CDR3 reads TGTGCCAGCTCTCGTGAAAACAGGGGGCGCAGCGAGCAGTACTTC.

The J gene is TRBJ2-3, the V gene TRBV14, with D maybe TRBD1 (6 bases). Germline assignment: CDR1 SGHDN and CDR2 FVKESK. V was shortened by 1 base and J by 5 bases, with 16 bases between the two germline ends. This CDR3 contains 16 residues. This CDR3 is CASSQGFGKGEDTQYF. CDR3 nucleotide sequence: TGTGCCAGCAGCCAAGGATTCGGAAAGGGGGAAGATACGCAGTATTTT.

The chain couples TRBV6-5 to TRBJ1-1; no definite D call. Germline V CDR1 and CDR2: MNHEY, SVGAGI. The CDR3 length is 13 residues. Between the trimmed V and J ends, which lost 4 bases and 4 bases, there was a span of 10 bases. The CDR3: CASSFSKVTEAFF. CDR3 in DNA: TGTGCCAGCAGTTTCTCTAAGGTCACTGAAGCTTTCTTT.